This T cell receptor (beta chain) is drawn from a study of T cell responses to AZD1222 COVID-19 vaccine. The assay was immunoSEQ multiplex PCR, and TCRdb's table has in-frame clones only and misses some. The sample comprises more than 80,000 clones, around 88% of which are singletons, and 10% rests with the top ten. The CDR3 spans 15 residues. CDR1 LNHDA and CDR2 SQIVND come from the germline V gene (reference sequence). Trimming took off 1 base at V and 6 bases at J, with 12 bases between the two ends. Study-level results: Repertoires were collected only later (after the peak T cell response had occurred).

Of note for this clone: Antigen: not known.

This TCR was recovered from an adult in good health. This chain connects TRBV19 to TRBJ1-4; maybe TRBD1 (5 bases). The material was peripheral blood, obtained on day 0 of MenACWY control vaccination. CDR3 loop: CASSIGRGPHEKLFF. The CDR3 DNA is TGTGCCAGTAGTATAGGTAGGGGACCTCATGAAAAACTGTTTTTT.